This is a list of T cell receptor beta chains from one sample in a study of post-analysis software for immune sequencing data. Via MiXCR, TCRdb re-called the PCR reads, giving one row per CDR3 protein. This table holds roughly 400,000 distinct CDR3 sequences, about 40% found once. The specimen sequenced was blood. These receptors came from a girl aged 2-10 years with multiple sclerosis. Each CDR3 is given with its conserved first and last residue. A D gene is named only where the DNA matches it firmly. Only part of the rows carry a size: once, few, many, or a class if the clone is expanded.

V: TRBV7-2; size: NA; D: NA; J: TRBJ2-3; CDR3: CASSLALSRTDTQYF; DNA: TGTGCCAGCAGCTTAGCCCTGTCCCGCACAGATACGCAGTATTTT
V: TRBV12-3/TRBV12-4; size: NA; D: TRBD2; J: TRBJ2-5; CDR3: CASTNSGLAGGRETQYF; DNA: TGTGCCAGCACCAACTCCGGACTAGCGGGGGGCCGGGAGACCCAGTACTTC
V: TRBV20-1; size: NA; D: NA; J: TRBJ2-1; CDR3: CSASAFLLGGNEQFF; DNA: TGCAGTGCTAGTGCCTTTCTGTTAGGTGGCAATGAGCAGTTCTTC
V: TRBV4-3; size: NA; D: TRBD1; J: TRBJ1-1; CDR3: CASSLGWGDSLQNTEAFF; DNA: TGCGCCAGCAGCCTCGGATGGGGGGACAGTCTTCAGAACACTGAAGCTTTCTTT
V: TRBV12-3/TRBV12-4; size: few; D: NA; J: TRBJ1-1; CDR3: CASSLSQGSEAFF; DNA: TGTGCCAGCAGTTTGAGCCAGGGTTCTGAAGCTTTCTTT
V: TRBV20-1; size: few; D: NA; J: TRBJ2-7; CDR3: CSARPGGTYEQYF; DNA: TGCAGTGCCAGGCCAGGGGGGACTTACGAGCAGTACTTC
V: TRBV5-6; size: few; D: NA; J: TRBJ1-2; CDR3: CASRPDSLYGYTF; DNA: TGTGCCAGCAGACCGGACAGTCTCTATGGCTACACCTTC
V: TRBV12-3/TRBV12-4; size: NA; D: NA; J: TRBJ1-2; CDR3: CASNTLDNYGYTF; DNA: TGTGCCAGCAACACATTGGACAACTATGGCTACACCTTC
V: TRBV4-2; size: NA; D: NA; J: TRBJ2-3; CDR3: CASSQDFRDTQYF; DNA: TGTGCCAGCAGCCAAGATTTTCGGGATACGCAGTATTTT
V: TRBV6-2/TRBV6-3; size: NA; D: NA; J: TRBJ1-5; CDR3: CASSYFWDQPQHF; DNA: TGTGCCAGCAGTTATTTTTGGGATCAGCCCCAGCATTTT
V: TRBV5-5; size: few; D: NA; J: TRBJ1-5; CDR3: CASSLVVGGQPQHF; DNA: TGTGCCAGCAGCTTGGTTGTAGGGGGTCAGCCCCAGCATTTT
V: TRBV7-6; size: NA; D: NA; J: TRBJ2-1; CDR3: CASSPTGPSSYNEQFF; DNA: TGTGCCAGCAGCCCTACAGGGCCGAGCTCCTACAATGAGCAGTTCTTC
V: TRBV11-2; size: NA; D: TRBD2; J: TRBJ2-5; CDR3: CASSLEAGVPETQYF; DNA: TGTGCCAGCAGCTTAGAAGCGGGAGTACCAGAGACCCAGTACTTC
V: TRBV6-6; size: NA; D: NA; J: TRBJ1-5; CDR3: CATEEYSNQPQHF; DNA: TGTGCCACGGAGGAGTATAGCAATCAGCCCCAGCATTTT
V: TRBV4-3; size: NA; D: NA; J: TRBJ2-1; CDR3: CASSPRGSVGSYNEQFF; DNA: TGCGCCAGCAGCCCCAGGGGTAGTGTGGGCTCCTACAATGAGCAGTTCTTC
V: TRBV6-2/TRBV6-3; size: many; D: NA; J: TRBJ2-7; CDR3: CASSYRVYEQYF; DNA: TGTGCCAGCAGTTATCGGGTTTACGAGCAGTACTTC
V: TRBV6-1; size: NA; D: NA; J: TRBJ2-3; CDR3: CASRSEGASTDTQYF; DNA: TGTGCCAGCAGGTCCGAAGGGGCTAGCACAGATACGCAGTATTTT
V: TRBV12-3/TRBV12-4; size: NA; D: TRBD1; J: TRBJ2-5; CDR3: CASSLDRGLETQYF; DNA: TGTGCCAGCAGTTTGGACAGGGGGCTCGAGACCCAGTACTTC